The entry below describes one T cell receptor (beta chain). Trimming removed 3 bases at V and 9 bases at J, with 9 bases between. The CDR3 has 12 amino acids. CDR1 and CDR2 (germline): LNHNV, YYDKDF (reference sequence). The sample originates from a study of cytomegalovirus exposure and HLA in healthy donors. Primers for the PCR totalled 60 Vbeta and 13 Jbeta. Here immunoSEQ multiplex PCR was the method, and the copy in TCRdb shows in-frame clones only, minus some. This sample carries about 120,000 clones, with approximately 1.8% going to the ten biggest clones. The sequence derives from a man aged 18 to 29 in good health and CMV-seronegative. Sequencing used PBMCs. This chain uses TRBV15 with TRBJ2-1; D possibly corresponds to TRBD1 (5 bases). CDR3 loop: CATSSYTGEQFF. The CDR3 region has the DNA TGTGCCACCAGCAGTTACACAGGTGAGCAGTTCTTC.